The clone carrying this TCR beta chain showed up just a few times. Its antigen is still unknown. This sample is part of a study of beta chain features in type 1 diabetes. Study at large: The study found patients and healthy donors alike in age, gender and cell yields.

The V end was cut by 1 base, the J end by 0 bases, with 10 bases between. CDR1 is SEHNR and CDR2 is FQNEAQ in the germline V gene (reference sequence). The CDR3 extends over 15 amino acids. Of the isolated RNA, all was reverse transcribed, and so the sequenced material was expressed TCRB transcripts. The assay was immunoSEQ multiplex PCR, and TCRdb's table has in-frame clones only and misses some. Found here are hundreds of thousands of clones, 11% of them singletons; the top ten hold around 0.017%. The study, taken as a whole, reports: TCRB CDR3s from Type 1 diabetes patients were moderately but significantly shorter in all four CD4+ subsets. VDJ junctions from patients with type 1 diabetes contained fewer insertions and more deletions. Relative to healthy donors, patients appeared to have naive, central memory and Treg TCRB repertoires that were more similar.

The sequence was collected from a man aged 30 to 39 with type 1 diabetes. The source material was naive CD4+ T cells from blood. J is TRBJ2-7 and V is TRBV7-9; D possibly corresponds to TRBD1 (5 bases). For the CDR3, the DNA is TGTGCCAGCAGCTTAGAAGGGGCCAGCTCCTACGAGCAGTACTTC. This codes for CASSLEGASSYEQYF.